This TCR beta chain is drawn from a study of shared clonotypes between healthy human individuals. The study's findings and limits: At large depth, rarefaction still showed sorted-subset sequencing to be incomplete. It was observed that approximately 5% of naive CD4 clonotypes were shared across a handful of donors.

Of note for this clone: Its antigen is not identified.

Germline CDR1 and CDR2: LNHDA and SQIVND (reference sequence). This CDR3 contains 14 residues. Trimming shortened V by 1 base and J by 9 bases, and 13 bases separated the two germline ends. Selected positively for CCR7 and CD45RO-negative, naive CD8 cells excluded terminally differentiated effector memory CD45RA+ cells. This was a deep-level run. Assay used: immunoSEQ multiplex PCR; TCRdb lists only in-frame clones, some missing. The table lists 750,000 to 1,000,000 clones, about 92% of them singletons. Sequences were obtained from naive CD8+ T cells sorted from blood. The sequence was obtained from a man in his thirties or forties in good health. This chain links TRBV19 with TRBJ2-1; D is undetermined. The CDR3 nucleotides read TGTGCCAGTAGTATAGGCATCATTATCGGTGAGCAGTTCTTC. Its protein is CASSIGIIIGEQFF.